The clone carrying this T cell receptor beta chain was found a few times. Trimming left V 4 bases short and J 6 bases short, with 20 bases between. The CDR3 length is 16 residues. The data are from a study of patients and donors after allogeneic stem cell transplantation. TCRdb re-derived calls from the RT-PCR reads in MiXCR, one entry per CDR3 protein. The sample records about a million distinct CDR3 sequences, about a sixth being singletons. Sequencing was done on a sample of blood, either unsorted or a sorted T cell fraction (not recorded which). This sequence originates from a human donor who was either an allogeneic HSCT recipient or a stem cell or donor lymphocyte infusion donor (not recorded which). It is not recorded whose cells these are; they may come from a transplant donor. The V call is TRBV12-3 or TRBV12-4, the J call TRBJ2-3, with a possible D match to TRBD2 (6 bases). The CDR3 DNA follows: TGTGCCAGCAGTTCCCCAAGACTAGTTAGGGGCGATACGCAGTATTTT. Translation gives CASSSPRLVRGDTQYF.